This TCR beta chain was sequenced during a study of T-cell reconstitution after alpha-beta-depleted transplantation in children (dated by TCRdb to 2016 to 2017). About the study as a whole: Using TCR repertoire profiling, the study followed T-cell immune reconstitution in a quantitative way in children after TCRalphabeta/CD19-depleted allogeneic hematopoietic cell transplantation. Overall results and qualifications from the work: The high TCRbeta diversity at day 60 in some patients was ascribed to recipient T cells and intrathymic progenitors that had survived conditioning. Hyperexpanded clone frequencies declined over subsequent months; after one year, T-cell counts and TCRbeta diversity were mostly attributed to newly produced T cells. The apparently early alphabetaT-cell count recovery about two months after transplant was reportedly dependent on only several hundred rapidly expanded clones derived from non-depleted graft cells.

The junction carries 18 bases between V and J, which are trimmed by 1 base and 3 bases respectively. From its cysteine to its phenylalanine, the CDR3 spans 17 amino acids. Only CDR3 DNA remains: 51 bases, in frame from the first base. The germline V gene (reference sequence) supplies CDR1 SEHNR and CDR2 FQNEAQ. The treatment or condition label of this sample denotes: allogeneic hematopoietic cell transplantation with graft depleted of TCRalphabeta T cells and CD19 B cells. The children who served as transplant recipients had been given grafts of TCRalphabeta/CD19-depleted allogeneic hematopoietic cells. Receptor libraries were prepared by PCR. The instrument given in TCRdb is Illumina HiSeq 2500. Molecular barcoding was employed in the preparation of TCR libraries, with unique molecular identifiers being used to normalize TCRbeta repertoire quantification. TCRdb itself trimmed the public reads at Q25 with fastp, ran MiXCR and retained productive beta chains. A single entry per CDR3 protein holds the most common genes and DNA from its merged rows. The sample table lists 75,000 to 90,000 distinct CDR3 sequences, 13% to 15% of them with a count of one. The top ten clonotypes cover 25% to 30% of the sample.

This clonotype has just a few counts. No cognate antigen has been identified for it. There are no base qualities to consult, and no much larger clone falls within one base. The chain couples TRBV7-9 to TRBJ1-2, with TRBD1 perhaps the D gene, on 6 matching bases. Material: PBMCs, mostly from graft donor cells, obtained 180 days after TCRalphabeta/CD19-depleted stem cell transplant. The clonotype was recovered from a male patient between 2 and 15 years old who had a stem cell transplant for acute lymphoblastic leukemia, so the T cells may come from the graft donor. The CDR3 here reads CASSLGKTGSVDYGYTF. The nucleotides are TGTGCCAGCAGCTTAGGCAAAACAGGGAGTGTCGACTATGGCTACACCTTC.